This T cell receptor beta chain came from a study of glioma-infiltrating T cells after dendritic cell vaccination. V lost 6 bases to trimming and J lost 2 bases; unmatched junction nucleotides: 6. The CDR3 is 15 residues long. CDR1 and CDR2 (germline): SGHNT, YYREEE (reference sequence). The time point here: after dendritic cell vaccination, including at tumor progression/relapse. Libraries were prepared by immunoSEQ multiplex PCR; TCRdb keeps only in-frame clonotypes and omits some of them. The sample lists tens of thousands of clones, roughly 80% occurring once. The sequencing here drew on blood, taken after dendritic cell vaccination. The chain has TRBV5-4 and TRBJ2-5, with TRBD2 matching over 11 bases. This receptor was obtained from a human donor with glioblastoma. The CDR3 is CASTLAGGGQETQYF. CDR3 DNA: TGTGCCAGCACCTTAGCGGGGGGGGGTCAAGAGACCCAGTACTTC.